This TCR beta chain was identified during a study of CD8 T cells in ankylosing spondylitis. TCRdb passed the 5' RACE reads through MiXCR, listing each CDR3 protein once. This sample yields 200,000 to 300,000 distinct CDR3 sequences, of which roughly 32% are seen a single time; 3.5% to 4.5% belongs to the top ten. With 1 base clipped from V and 2 bases from J, the junction kept 8 bases outside the gene matches. The CDR3 has 16 residues. Looked up from germline, CDR1 is DFQATT and CDR2 is SNEGSKA (reference sequence). The receptor comes from a male donor with ankylosing spondylitis or in good health (not recorded which). Sequenced input: blood, either unsorted or a sorted T cell fraction (not recorded which). The chain uses TRBV20-1 and TRBJ2-7; the match to TRBD1 covers 10 bases. In DNA form, the CDR3 reads TGCAGTGCTAGAGTCCGTTCCGGGACAGGGGCCTACGAGCAGTACTTC. Its translation: CSARVRSGTGAYEQYF.